This T cell receptor (beta chain) was obtained from a study of blood T cell repertoires in COVID-19. V trimming: 8 bases; J trimming: 2 bases; junction bases outside the gene matches: 9. In germline, CDR1 is SNHLY, CDR2 FYNNEI. The CDR3 contains 16 residues. In the original processing: The authors estimated nucleated cell counts from reference gene primer amplification. Clones were sequenced by immunoSEQ multiplex PCR, and TCRdb holds only the in-frame ones, with some missing. That table is the source of V, J and clone size, and D and trimming were worked out from the DNA. The sample includes about 130,000 clones, roughly nine tenths of them seen just once.

This TCR was recovered from a middle-aged man with active COVID-19. Sequenced input: peripheral blood. V is TRBV2 and J is TRBJ2-5; TRBD2 matches at 12 bases. CDR3 in DNA: TGTGCCAGCGGCGGGCTAGCGGGAGGGATGCAAGAGACCCAGTACTTC. Its protein is CASGGLAGGMQETQYF.